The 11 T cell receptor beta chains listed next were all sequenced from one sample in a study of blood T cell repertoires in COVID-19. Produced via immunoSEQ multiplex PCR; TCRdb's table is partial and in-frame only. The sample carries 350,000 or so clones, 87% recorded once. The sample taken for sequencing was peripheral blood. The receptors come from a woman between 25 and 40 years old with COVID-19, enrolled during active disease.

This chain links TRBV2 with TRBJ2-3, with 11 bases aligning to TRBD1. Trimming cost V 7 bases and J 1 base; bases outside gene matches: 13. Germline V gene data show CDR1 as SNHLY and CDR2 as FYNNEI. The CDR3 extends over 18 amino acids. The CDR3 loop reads CASTWTGGIRGGTDTQYF. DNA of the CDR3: TGTGCCAGCACTTGGACAGGGGGCATCCGGGGGGGCACAGATACGCAGTATTTT.

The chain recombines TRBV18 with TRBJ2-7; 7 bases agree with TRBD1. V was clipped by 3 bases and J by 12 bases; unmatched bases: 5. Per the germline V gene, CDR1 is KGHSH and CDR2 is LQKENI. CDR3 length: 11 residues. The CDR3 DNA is TGTGCCAGCTCACCCGACAGGGACGTGTACTTC. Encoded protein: CASSPDRDVYF.

The CDR3, as DNA: TGTGCCAGCAGTTTCGGGACAGGGGGTGTCTATGGCTACACCTTC. As protein: CASSFGTGGVYGYTF. V and J are TRBV27 and TRBJ1-2; 11 bases line up with TRBD1. The CDR3 contains 15 residues. CDR1 and CDR2 from the germline V gene are MNHEY and SMNVEV (reference sequence). With V trimmed by 3 bases and J by 4 bases, 4 bases remained unmatched.

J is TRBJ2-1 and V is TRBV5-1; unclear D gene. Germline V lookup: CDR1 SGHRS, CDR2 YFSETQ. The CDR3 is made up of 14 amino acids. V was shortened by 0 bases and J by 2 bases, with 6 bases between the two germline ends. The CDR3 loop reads CASSLGSPYNEQFF. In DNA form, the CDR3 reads TGCGCCAGCAGCTTGGGTAGCCCCTACAATGAGCAGTTCTTC.

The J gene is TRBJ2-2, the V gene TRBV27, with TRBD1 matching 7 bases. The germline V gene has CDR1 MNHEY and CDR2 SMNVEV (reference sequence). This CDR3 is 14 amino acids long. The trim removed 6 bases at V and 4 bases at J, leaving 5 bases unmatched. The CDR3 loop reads CASSLTGITGELFF. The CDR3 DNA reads TGTGCCAGCAGCCTGACAGGGATCACCGGGGAGCTGTTTTTT.

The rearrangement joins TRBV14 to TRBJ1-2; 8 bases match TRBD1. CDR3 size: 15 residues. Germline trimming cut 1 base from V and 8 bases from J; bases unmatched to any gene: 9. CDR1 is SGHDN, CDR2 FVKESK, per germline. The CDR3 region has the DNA TGTGCCAGCAGCCAAGGGATTACAGGGGGGCGAGGCTACACCTTC. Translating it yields CASSQGITGGRGYTF.

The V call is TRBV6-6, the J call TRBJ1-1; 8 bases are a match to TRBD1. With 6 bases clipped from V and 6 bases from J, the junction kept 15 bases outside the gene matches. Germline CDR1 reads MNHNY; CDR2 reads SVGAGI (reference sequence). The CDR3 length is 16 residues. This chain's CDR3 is CASRHGTGRGLPEAFF. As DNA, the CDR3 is TGTGCCAGCAGACATGGGACAGGTAGAGGACTCCCTGAAGCTTTCTTT.

CDR3 region: CASSPTSAETQYF. CDR3 nucleotides: TGTGCCAGCAGCCCAACCAGTGCAGAGACCCAGTACTTC. The V call is TRBV5-4, the J call TRBJ2-5; D not resolved. Per germline, CDR1 SGHNT and CDR2 YYREEE (reference sequence). Trimming pared 4 bases from V and 4 bases from J, leaving 11 bases between. The CDR3 has 13 residues.

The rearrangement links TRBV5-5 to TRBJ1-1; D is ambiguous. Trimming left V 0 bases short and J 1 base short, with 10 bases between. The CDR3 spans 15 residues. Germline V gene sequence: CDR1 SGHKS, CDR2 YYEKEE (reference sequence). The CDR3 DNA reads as TGTGCCAGCAGCTTGGGGGCACCCAAGAACACTGAAGCTTTCTTT. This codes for CASSLGAPKNTEAFF. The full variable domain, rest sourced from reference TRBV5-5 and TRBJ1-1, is DAGVTQSPTHLIKTRGQQVTLRCSPISGHKSVSWYQQVLGQGPQFIFQYYEKEERGRGNFPDRFSARQFPNYSSELNVNALLLGDSALYLCASSLGAPKNTEAFFGQGTRLTVV.

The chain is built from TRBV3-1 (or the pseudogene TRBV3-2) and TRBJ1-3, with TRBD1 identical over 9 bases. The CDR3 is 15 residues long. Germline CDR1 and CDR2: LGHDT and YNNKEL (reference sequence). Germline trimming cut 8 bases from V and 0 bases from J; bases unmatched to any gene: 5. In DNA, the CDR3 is TGTGCCAGCGGGGACAGGGTTTCCTCTGGAAACACCATATATTTT. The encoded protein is CASGDRVSSGNTIYF.

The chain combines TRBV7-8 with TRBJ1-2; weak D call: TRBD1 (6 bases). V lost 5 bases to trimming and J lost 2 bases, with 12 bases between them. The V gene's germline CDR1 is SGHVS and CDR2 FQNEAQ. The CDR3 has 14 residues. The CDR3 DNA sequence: TGTGCCAGCAGCCGAACCGGGACAAACTATGGCTACACCTTC. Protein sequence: CASSRTGTNYGYTF.